A single sample gave rise to the 24 T cell receptor beta chains below, sequenced in a study of shared clonotypes between healthy human individuals. Generated by immunoSEQ multiplex PCR, the TCRdb table keeps only in-frame clones and is missing some. The sample lists about 1 million clones, roughly 70% seen once, with around 1.4% in the top ten. Sequencing used memory CD4+ T cells sorted from blood. Regarding subset: CD45RA-negative fraction. All receptors derive from a man younger than 30 in good health.

The chain combines TRBV5-4 with TRBJ1-6; D not certain. CDR3 length: 16 residues. V was shortened by 0 bases and J by 6 bases, with 13 bases between the two germline ends. Germline-derived CDR1 and CDR2 are SGHNT and YYREEE (reference sequence). This CDR3 reads CASSLGGMPSNSPLHF. The CDR3 coding sequence is TGTGCCAGCAGCTTGGGAGGGATGCCTAGTAATTCACCCCTCCACTTT.

This clone was recorded a few times. The genes are TRBV18 and TRBJ1-2; perhaps TRBD1 as D (6 bases). The CDR3 covers 13 residues. From germline, CDR1 is KGHSH and CDR2 LQKENI. With 6 bases removed from V and 4 bases from J, the gap between germline ends came to 12 bases. The CDR3 nucleotides are TGTGCCAGCTCGCGGACAGCCACCTATGGCTACACCTTC. Translating gives CASSRTATYGYTF.

A word on this clone: Possible read error: a much larger clone is one base away. For the CDR3, the DNA is TGTGCCAGCAGTCGGACATCAACTAATGAAAAACTGTTTTTT. Residues: CASSRTSTNEKLFF. This chain connects TRBV28 to TRBJ1-4; TRBD1 is a possible D gene (5 bases). CDR1 is MDHEN and CDR2 is SYDVKM in the germline V gene. The germline V and J ends were trimmed by 5 bases and 0 bases, with 7 bases remaining between them. This CDR3 region has 14 residues.

The J gene is TRBJ1-4, the V gene TRBV28, with D unresolved. Germline lookup yields CDR1 MDHEN and CDR2 SYDVKM. This CDR3 comprises 15 residues. The V and J ends lost 4 bases and 0 bases respectively, with 9 bases between them. This CDR3 is CASSSDKSTNEKLFF. As DNA, the CDR3 is TGTGCCAGCAGTTCTGATAAATCAACTAATGAAAAACTGTTTTTT.

The chain uses TRBV19 and TRBJ1-1; 9 bases agree with TRBD1. After removal of 3 bases from V and 10 bases from J, the junction contained 18 bases not matched to a gene. Germline V lookup: CDR1 LNHDA, CDR2 SQIVND (reference sequence). This CDR3 has 17 residues. CDR3 sequence: CASSIGGLTGGNSGAFF. The CDR3 nucleotides are TGTGCCAGTAGTATCGGCGGGTTGACAGGGGGAAATTCCGGAGCTTTCTTT.

In its sample, this clone was seen once. This chain joins TRBV5-8 and TRBJ1-6, with D tentatively TRBD1 (6 bases). V was trimmed by 0 bases and J by 7 bases, leaving 14 bases between them. Germline lookup yields CDR1 SGHTS and CDR2 YDEGEE. This CDR3 spans 16 amino acids. CDR3 DNA sequence: TGTGCCAGCAGCTTGGGCCGAAGGGGACACAATTCACCCCTCCACTTT. Its translation: CASSLGRRGHNSPLHF.

This chain connects TRBV18 to TRBJ2-7; D not resolved. The germline gives CDR1 KGHSH, CDR2 LQKENI. The CDR3 spans 12 residues. Deletions cut 5 bases from V and 4 bases from J, with 9 bases between. The chain's CDR3 is CASSSLGYEQYF. The CDR3 DNA reads TGTGCCAGCTCAAGTCTAGGTTACGAGCAGTACTTC.

This clone is a singleton in its sample. The rearrangement uses TRBV6-6 and TRBJ1-5, with no clear D. The CDR3 has 13 amino acids. From germline, CDR1 is MNHNY and CDR2 SVGAGI (reference sequence). Trimming removed 2 bases from V and 7 bases from J, with 9 bases in between. CDR3 nucleotide sequence: TGTGCCAGCAGTTACGGCCGGAGCCAGCCCCAGCATTTT. Translation: CASSYGRSQPQHF.

The chain links TRBV10-2 to TRBJ2-4; a weak D match, TRBD2 (5 bases). Germline V gives CDR1 WSHSY, CDR2 SAAADI. This CDR3 contains 14 residues. The V end lost 6 bases, the J end lost 3 bases, and 12 bases lay between the germline ends. The CDR3 DNA follows: TGCGCCAGCAGAGGGTCACTAGGCAAAAACATTCAGTACTTC. Translation: CASRGSLGKNIQYF.

The V gene is TRBV7-2, the J gene TRBJ1-2; D might be TRBD1 (6 bases). Germline CDR1 reads SGHTA; CDR2 reads FQGNSA. Trimming removed 5 bases from V and 3 bases from J, with 16 bases in between. This CDR3 has 15 amino acids. CDR3: CASSPDSSTDYGYTF. The CDR3 coding sequence is TGTGCCAGCAGCCCGGACAGCTCCACTGACTATGGCTACACCTTC.

In its sample, this clone was seen once. The V and J genes are TRBV5-1 and TRBJ2-5; tentative D call: TRBD2 (5 bases). V lost 4 bases, J lost 2 bases, and 9 bases lay in between. CDR1 and CDR2 from the germline V gene are SGHRS and YFSETQ. The CDR3 has 13 amino acids. Written as DNA, the CDR3 is TGCGCCAGCAGCGCTTCGGGGCAAGAGACCCAGTACTTC. This sequence encodes CASSASGQETQYF.

This clone has just a few counts. The rearrangement uses TRBV25-1 and TRBJ2-5; D is unclear. With 6 bases removed from V and 1 base from J, the gap between germline ends came to 15 bases. Germline CDR1 and CDR2: MGHDK and SYGVNS. The CDR3 consists of 15 residues. CDR3 in DNA: TGTGCCAGCAGCGACGCGGTTGCTCCCCAAGAGACCCAGTACTTC. It is translated as CASSDAVAPQETQYF.

The CDR3 DNA follows: TGTGCCAGCAGCTTTTGGATAATAGGCCACGAGGGCTATGGCTACACCTTC. It encodes CASSFWIIGHEGYGYTF. The rearrangement uses TRBV5-6 and TRBJ1-2; D gene uncertain. Per the germline V gene, CDR1 is SGHDT and CDR2 is YYEEEE. Trimming took off 2 bases at V and 4 bases at J, with 21 bases between the two ends. CDR3 length: 17 amino acids.

The rearrangement joins TRBV6-5 to TRBJ1-1; 9 bases line up with TRBD1. CDR3 length: 11 amino acids. Germline values: CDR1 MNHEY, CDR2 SVGAGI. Trimming cost V 7 bases and J 8 bases; bases outside gene matches: 2. The CDR3 is CASTGTGEAFF. The CDR3 nucleotides are TGTGCCAGCACCGGGACAGGGGAAGCTTTCTTT.

V and J are TRBV6-5 and TRBJ2-7; no clear D gene. From germline, CDR1 is MNHEY and CDR2 SVGAGI. V shed 5 bases and J shed 1 base, with 15 bases lying between them. This CDR3 contains 15 residues. The CDR3 is CASSRLGIMSYEQYF. CDR3 DNA: TGTGCCAGCAGTAGGCTGGGCATTATGTCCTACGAGCAGTACTTC.

This rearrangement joins TRBV5-1 to TRBJ2-3, with D uncertain. Between the trimmed V and J ends, which lost 0 bases and 4 bases, there was a span of 15 bases. The CDR3 spans 16 residues. Per the germline V gene, CDR1 is SGHRS and CDR2 is YFSETQ. The CDR3 sequence is CASSLAPLDPPDTQYF. CDR3 sequence (DNA): TGCGCCAGCAGCTTGGCCCCCCTAGATCCCCCAGATACGCAGTATTTT.

The chain uses TRBV5-5 and TRBJ1-5; TRBD1 matches at 9 bases. This CDR3 region has 16 residues. Germline V CDR1 and CDR2: SGHKS, YYEKEE (reference sequence). V lost 2 bases and J lost 4; bases outside the gene matches: 7. The CDR3 sequence: CASSLWGQGRNQPQHF. In DNA form, the CDR3 reads TGTGCCAGCAGCTTATGGGGACAGGGTCGAAATCAGCCCCAGCATTTT.

About this clone itself: The same CDR3 arises from other DNA sequences in this sample as well. This chain joins TRBV5-1 and TRBJ2-3; TRBD2 matches 11 bases. Germline V gene lookup returns CDR1 SGHRS and CDR2 YFSETQ. The V and J ends lost 0 bases and 6 bases, in that order; junction bases with no gene match: 3. This CDR3 spans 15 amino acids. This chain's CDR3 is CASSLGSSGGDTQYF. The CDR3 DNA sequence: TGCGCCAGCAGCTTGGGTTCTAGCGGGGGGGATACGCAGTATTTT.

The chain joins TRBV2 to TRBJ1-1; 8 positions agree with TRBD1. The germline V gene encodes CDR1 SNHLY and CDR2 FYNNEI. Trimming took 6 bases from V and 3 from J; bases not matched to a gene: 6. This CDR3 has 14 amino acids. CDR3: CASRNRGGDTEAFF. The CDR3 DNA follows: TGTGCCAGCAGGAACAGGGGGGGGGACACTGAAGCTTTCTTT.

V and J are TRBV19 and TRBJ2-7, with 7 bases fitting TRBD1. CDR3 size: 14 residues. Losses at the gene ends were 3 bases for V and 1 base for J; bases not matched to a gene: 3. The germline CDR1 and CDR2 sequences are LNHDA and SQIVND (reference sequence). The CDR3 is CASSIQGESYEQYF. Written as DNA, the CDR3 is TGTGCCAGTAGTATTCAGGGGGAGTCCTACGAGCAGTACTTC.

There are a few counts of this clone. This rearrangement joins TRBV11-3 to TRBJ2-3; the D gene could be TRBD1 or TRBD2 (5 bases each). V lost 0 bases, J lost 2 bases, and 6 bases lay in between. The CDR3 loop spans 14 amino acids. The V gene's germline CDR1 is SGHNT and CDR2 YENEEA. The CDR3 here is CASSLEGTTDTQYF. DNA of the CDR3: TGTGCCAGCAGCTTAGAGGGGACCACAGATACGCAGTATTTT.

In this sample, this clone turned up a few times. CDR3 DNA sequence: TGCAGCGTTGTTTCGGACAGGGAAGGCCCCTACGAGCAGTACTTC. This translates into CSVVSDREGPYEQYF. The V and J genes are TRBV29-1 and TRBJ2-7, with 8 bases matching TRBD1. CDR3 length: 15 residues. Germline loops: CDR1 SQVTM, CDR2 ANQGSEA. J lost 2 bases, V lost 4 bases, and 10 bases had no gene match.

The V gene is TRBV19, the J gene TRBJ1-5, with D unresolved. The CDR3 consists of 13 residues. Trimming took off 4 bases at V and 7 bases at J, with 11 bases between the two ends. CDR1 and CDR2 from the germline V gene are LNHDA and SQIVND (reference sequence). CDR3 loop: CASSRVALQPQHF. The CDR3 nucleotides read TGTGCCAGTAGTAGGGTCGCTTTGCAGCCCCAGCATTTT.

V and J are TRBV15 and TRBJ2-2; 8 bases agree with TRBD1. Germline CDR1 reads LNHNV; CDR2 reads YYDKDF (reference sequence). V lost 1 base, J lost 5 bases, and 0 bases stayed unmatched. CDR3 size: 14 residues. The CDR3 spells CATSRGQGTGELFF. The CDR3 nucleotides are TGTGCCACCAGCAGAGGACAGGGGACCGGGGAGCTGTTTTTT.